This TCR beta chain was identified during a study of blood T cell repertoires in COVID-19. Study-level information: The study drew acute and convalescent COVID-19 samples from the United States, Italy and Spain. Sources were T cells, B-cell-depleted T cells, or PBMCs; the material itself was cDNA or gDNA.

To note about this clone: In the same sample, other DNA sequences code for this CDR3.

Under the authors' procedure: Estimation of nucleated cell counts relied on the amplification of reference gene primers. Sequencing used immunoSEQ multiplex PCR; TCRdb keeps in-frame clones, though not all of them. The DNA was the basis for D and trimming; V, J and clone size are from that table. The sample consists of approximately 470,000 clones, 80% to 90% of them appearing once. The V gene's germline CDR1 is LGHDT and CDR2 YNNKEL (reference sequence). This CDR3 region has 12 residues. V was cut by 2 bases and J by 3 bases, with 5 bases left in between. Sequenced: peripheral blood. This clonotype was sampled from a human donor in a cohort sampled during active COVID-19. The chain joins TRBV3-1 (or the pseudogene TRBV3-2) to TRBJ2-7; D is unclear. CDR3 sequence: CASSQSSYEQYF. DNA of the CDR3: TGTGCCAGCAGCCAATCCAGCTACGAGCAGTACTTC.